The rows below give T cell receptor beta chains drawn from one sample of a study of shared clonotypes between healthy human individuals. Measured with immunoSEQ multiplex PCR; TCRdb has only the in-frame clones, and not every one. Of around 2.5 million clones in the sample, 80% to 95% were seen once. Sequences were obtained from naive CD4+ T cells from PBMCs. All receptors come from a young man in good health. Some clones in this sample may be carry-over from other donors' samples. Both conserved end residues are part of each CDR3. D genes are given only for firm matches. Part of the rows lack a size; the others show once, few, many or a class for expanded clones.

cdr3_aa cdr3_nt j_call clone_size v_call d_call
CASSLDPANTEAFF TGTGCCAGCAGCTTGGATCCGGCGAACACTGAAGCTTTCTTT TRBJ1-1 NA TRBV5-6 NA
CATSRQPRDEKLFF TGTGCCACCAGCAGACAGCCCCGGGATGAAAAACTGTTTTTT TRBJ1-4 NA TRBV15 NA
CAISDSQRAEAFF TGTGCCATCAGTGACAGTCAACGGGCTGAAGCTTTCTTT TRBJ1-1 NA TRBV10-3 NA
CASSPRSTEAFF TGTGCCAGCTCACCCAGATCGACTGAAGCTTTCTTT TRBJ1-1 NA TRBV18 NA
CASSGPQGARVTVPAFF TGTGCCAGCAGCGGACCCCAGGGGGCGCGGGTGACGGTCCCAGCTTTCTTT TRBJ1-1 NA TRBV28 TRBD1
CASSPGRNSPLHF TGTGCCAGCAGCCCAGGGCGGAATTCACCCCTCCACTTT TRBJ1-6 NA TRBV27 NA
CASSEHPDLYGYTF TGTGCCAGCAGTGAACATCCAGACCTTTATGGCTACACCTTC TRBJ1-2 NA TRBV6-1 NA
CAWTVTGELFF TGTGCCTGGACCGTCACCGGGGAGCTGTTTTTT TRBJ2-2 NA TRBV30 NA
CASSFRVGGRTTNEKLFF TGTGCCAGCAGCTTTAGGGTCGGGGGTCGGACAACTAATGAAAAACTGTTTTTT TRBJ1-4 NA TRBV11-2 NA
CASSVGRGGRVADTQYF TGTGCCAGCAGCGTAGGGCGAGGCGGGAGGGTAGCAGATACGCAGTATTTT TRBJ2-3 NA TRBV9 TRBD2
CASSLGGSGRKETQYF TGCGCCAGCAGCTTGGGGGGTAGCGGGCGAAAAGAGACCCAGTACTTC TRBJ2-5 NA TRBV5-1 TRBD2
CASSRGGGSVTEAFF TGTGCCAGCAGTCGAGGGGGCGGAAGTGTCACTGAAGCTTTCTTT TRBJ1-1 NA TRBV28 TRBD1
CASSESVYGYTF TGTGCCAGCAGTGAATCGGTCTATGGCTACACCTTC TRBJ1-2 once TRBV25-1 NA
CASSLLQGEGSYNEQFF TGCGCCAGCAGCTTGTTACAGGGGGAAGGATCCTACAATGAGCAGTTCTTC TRBJ2-1 NA TRBV5-1 TRBD1
CASSKTVTNEKLFF TGCGCCAGCAGTAAGACAGTAACTAATGAAAAACTGTTTTTT TRBJ1-4 NA TRBV4-1 NA
CATSGGTGGRQETQYF TGCGCCACCTCAGGAGGGACAGGGGGCCGTCAAGAGACCCAGTACTTC TRBJ2-5 NA TRBV10-1 TRBD1
CASSKRPKPNYGYTF TGTGCCAGCAGCAAAAGGCCGAAGCCCAACTATGGCTACACCTTC TRBJ1-2 once TRBV21-1 NA
CASSLGGTGRQPQHF TGTGCCAGCAGCTTGGGGGGGACAGGGAGACAGCCCCAGCATTTT TRBJ1-5 NA TRBV5-6 TRBD1
CASSPAETNEKLFF TGTGCCAGCAGCCCCGCAGAAACTAATGAAAAACTGTTTTTT TRBJ1-4 NA TRBV4-2 NA
CASSEVRNQPQHF TGTGCCAGCAGTGAAGTTAGGAATCAGCCCCAGCATTTT TRBJ1-5 few TRBV2 NA
CSVDVGQETQYF TGCAGCGTTGATGTCGGTCAAGAGACCCAGTACTTC TRBJ2-5 NA TRBV29-1 NA
CASSLTASSYNEQFF TGTGCCAGCAGCTTAACTGCGAGCTCCTACAATGAGCAGTTCTTC TRBJ2-1 NA TRBV7-3 NA
CASSPDRAYEQYF TGTGCCAGCAGCCCGGACAGGGCCTACGAGCAGTACTTC TRBJ2-7 NA TRBV9 TRBD1
CASSFEAMNTEAFF TGCGCCAGCAGCTTCGAGGCAATGAACACTGAAGCTTTCTTT TRBJ1-1 NA TRBV5-1 NA
CASSLRGSGQETQYF TGTGCCAGCAGCTTAAGGGGCTCAGGCCAAGAGACCCAGTACTTC TRBJ2-5 NA TRBV7-2 NA
CASLPGQTNTGELFF TGTGCCAGTCTTCCGGGACAGACGAACACCGGGGAGCTGTTTTTT TRBJ2-2 NA TRBV19 TRBD1
CAWKAGLSSYEQYF TGTGCCTGGAAAGCGGGCCTCAGCTCCTACGAGCAGTACTTC TRBJ2-7 NA TRBV30 NA
CASSPRRDYSGYTF TGTGCCAGCAGCCCCCGGCGGGACTACTCTGGCTACACCTTC TRBJ1-2 NA TRBV7-2 NA
CASSFRVGRGTDTQYF TGTGCCAGCAGCTTCCGGGTCGGGAGAGGGACAGATACGCAGTATTTT TRBJ2-3 NA TRBV5-6 NA
CASSSYRGGSQETQYF TGTGCCAGCAGTTCGTACAGGGGAGGATCCCAGGAGACCCAGTACTTC TRBJ2-5 NA TRBV27 NA
CSVGRGKEKLFF TGCAGCGTAGGGCGGGGTAAGGAAAAACTGTTTTTT TRBJ1-4 NA TRBV29-1 NA
CASSLYSSYGYTF TGTGCCAGCAGTTTATACAGCAGCTATGGCTACACCTTC TRBJ1-2 NA TRBV27 NA
CASSSGRNYGYTF TGTGCCAGCAGTAGCGGTCGTAACTATGGCTACACCTTC TRBJ1-2 few TRBV28 NA
CASTWGGSPYEQYF TGTGCCAGCACCTGGGGAGGGTCACCCTACGAGCAGTACTTC TRBJ2-7 once TRBV6-6 TRBD2
CASSYGGPGEKLFF TGTGCCAGCAGTTATGGTGGACCTGGGGAAAAACTGTTTTTT TRBJ1-4 NA TRBV6-5 NA
CASSFRGRETQYF TGTGCCAGCAGCTTCCGGGGGCGAGAGACCCAGTACTTC TRBJ2-5 NA TRBV7-9 NA
CASRPGLAVETQYF TGTGCCAGCAGACCGGGACTAGCGGTTGAGACCCAGTACTTC TRBJ2-5 NA TRBV28 TRBD2
CASSLWTAVQETQYF TGTGCCAGCAGCTTATGGACAGCGGTACAAGAGACCCAGTACTTC TRBJ2-5 NA TRBV7-2 NA
CATSRASGGGDYGYTF TGTGCCACCAGCAGGGCTTCCGGAGGGGGGGACTATGGCTACACCTTC TRBJ1-2 NA TRBV15 NA
CASSFSTSGELFF TGTGCCAGCAGCTTTAGTACCTCCGGGGAGCTGTTTTTT TRBJ2-2 NA TRBV7-2 NA
CASSSGQSETQYF TGTGCCAGCAGCTCGGGACAGTCAGAGACCCAGTACTTC TRBJ2-5 NA TRBV11-3 TRBD1
CASSRPGQGVYEQYF TGTGCCAGCAGCCGGCCGGGACAGGGCGTTTACGAGCAGTACTTC TRBJ2-7 NA TRBV28 TRBD1
CASSLKGGGETQYF TGTGCCAGCAGCTTGAAGGGAGGTGGGGAGACCCAGTACTTC TRBJ2-5 NA TRBV5-4 NA
CASSLGTTSTDTQYF TGCGCCAGCAGCTTGGGGACCACTAGCACAGATACGCAGTATTTT TRBJ2-3 NA TRBV5-1 NA
CASSFLSGNEQFF TGTGCCAGCAGCTTCCTGTCTGGGAATGAGCAGTTCTTC TRBJ2-1 NA TRBV11-2 NA
CATGATSPDTQYF TGTGCCACCGGGGCCACTAGCCCAGATACGCAGTATTTT TRBJ2-3 NA TRBV15 NA
CAWSEGQLLNTIYF TGTGCCTGGAGTGAAGGACAGCTCTTAAACACCATATATTTT TRBJ1-3 NA TRBV30 NA
CASSSGQGDTEAFF TGTGCCAGCAGCTCGGGACAGGGGGACACTGAAGCTTTCTTT TRBJ1-1 NA TRBV7-9 TRBD1
CASSLEGGQPQHF TGTGCCAGCAGCTTAGAAGGAGGGCAGCCCCAGCATTTT TRBJ1-5 NA TRBV7-2 NA
CASSLIAGAYGYTF TGTGCCAGCAGTCTGATTGCAGGGGCCTATGGCTACACCTTC TRBJ1-2 NA TRBV28 NA
CASSLILVRNNEQFF TGTGCCAGCAGCTTAATTCTAGTCCGGAACAATGAGCAGTTCTTC TRBJ2-1 NA TRBV7-3 NA
CASSQEWTGGAGGETQYF TGCGCCAGCAGCCAAGAGTGGACAGGGGGCGCAGGCGGAGAGACCCAGTACTTC TRBJ2-5 NA TRBV4-3 TRBD1
CASSPGQPSTNYGYTF TGTGCCAGCAGCCCGGGCCAACCATCAACTAACTATGGCTACACCTTC TRBJ1-2 NA TRBV7-2 NA
CASSHTRGVGYTF TGCGCCAGCAGCCACACTCGGGGCGTGGGCTACACCTTC TRBJ1-2 NA TRBV4-1 NA
CASSLVPGTPPTDTQYF TGCGCCAGCAGCTTGGTGCCCGGGACCCCACCCACAGATACGCAGTATTTT TRBJ2-3 NA TRBV5-1 NA
CAIRSGLAGDNEQFF TGTGCCATCAGGTCGGGACTAGCGGGAGACAATGAGCAGTTCTTC TRBJ2-1 once TRBV10-3 TRBD2
CASTLRLAGVLEQFF TGTGCCAGCACCCTTAGACTAGCGGGAGTCCTTGAGCAGTTCTTC TRBJ2-1 NA TRBV28 TRBD2
CASRAGGPYNEQFF TGTGCCAGTAGAGCGGGAGGCCCCTACAATGAGCAGTTCTTC TRBJ2-1 NA TRBV28 TRBD2
CASSVNGEAFF TGTGCCAGCAGTGTTAACGGTGAAGCTTTCTTT TRBJ1-1 NA TRBV6-5 NA
CAISEPGDSVSGNTIYF TGTGCCATCAGTGAGCCCGGGGACAGTGTATCTGGAAACACCATATATTTT TRBJ1-3 NA TRBV10-3 TRBD1